A single TCR beta chain is shown here with its context. This sample stems from a study of T cells in Graves' hyperthyroidism and ophthalmopathy. Patients between 18 and 65 years old had hyperthyroidism, newly diagnosed and lasting under 2 months. Uncontrolled infection, other autoimmune disease, pregnancy or lactation excluded patients. RNA transcripts were the template for amplifying TCR beta CDR3 regions. RT-PCR in the first round (using the HTBI primer set) targeted the TCR CDR3. Via MiXCR, TCRdb re-called the multiplex PCR reads, giving one row per CDR3 protein. Of approximately 560,000 distinct CDR3 sequences in the sample, around a sixth were seen once. V shed 10 bases and J shed 7 bases, with 9 bases lying between them. Germline values: CDR1 KGHDR, CDR2 SFDVKD. This CDR3 spans 11 amino acids.

The sample taken for sequencing was blood. V and J are TRBV24-1 and TRBJ2-2; D is unclear. The clonotype was recovered from a woman between 25 and 40 years old with Graves' hyperthyroidism. The chain's CDR3 is CATLHGGELFF. CDR3 bases: TGTGCCACACTACACGGCGGGGAGCTGTTTTTT.